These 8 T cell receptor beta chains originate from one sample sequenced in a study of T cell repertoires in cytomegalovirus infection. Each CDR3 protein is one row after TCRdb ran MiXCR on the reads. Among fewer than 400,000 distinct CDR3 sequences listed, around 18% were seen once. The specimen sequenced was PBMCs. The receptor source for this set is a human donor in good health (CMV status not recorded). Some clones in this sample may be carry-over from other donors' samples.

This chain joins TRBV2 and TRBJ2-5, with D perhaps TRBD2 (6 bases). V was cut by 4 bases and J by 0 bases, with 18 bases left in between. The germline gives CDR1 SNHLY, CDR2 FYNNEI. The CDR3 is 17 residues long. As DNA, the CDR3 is TGTGCCAGCAGTGGAGTGGGGCTAGCGCGGTACCAAGAGACCCAGTACTTC. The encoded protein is CASSGVGLARYQETQYF.

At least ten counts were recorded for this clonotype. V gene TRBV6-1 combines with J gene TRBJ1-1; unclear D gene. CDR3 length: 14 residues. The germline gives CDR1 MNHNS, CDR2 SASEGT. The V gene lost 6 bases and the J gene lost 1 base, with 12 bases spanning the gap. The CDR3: CASREYTPNTEAFF. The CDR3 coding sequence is TGTGCCAGCAGGGAGTATACACCGAACACTGAAGCTTTCTTT.

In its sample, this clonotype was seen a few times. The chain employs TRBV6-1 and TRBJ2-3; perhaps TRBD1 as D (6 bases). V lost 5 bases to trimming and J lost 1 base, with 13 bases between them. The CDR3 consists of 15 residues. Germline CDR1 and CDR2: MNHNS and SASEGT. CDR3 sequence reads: CASSSQQGRTDTQYF. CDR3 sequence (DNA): TGTGCCAGCAGTTCTCAACAGGGACGCACAGATACGCAGTATTTT.

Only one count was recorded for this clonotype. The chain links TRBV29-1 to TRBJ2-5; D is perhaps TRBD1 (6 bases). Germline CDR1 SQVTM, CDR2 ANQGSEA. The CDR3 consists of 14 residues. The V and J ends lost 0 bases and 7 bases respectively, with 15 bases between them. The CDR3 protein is CSVEDSGTKVTQYF. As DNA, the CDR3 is TGCAGCGTTGAAGATTCGGGGACAAAAGTGACCCAGTACTTC.

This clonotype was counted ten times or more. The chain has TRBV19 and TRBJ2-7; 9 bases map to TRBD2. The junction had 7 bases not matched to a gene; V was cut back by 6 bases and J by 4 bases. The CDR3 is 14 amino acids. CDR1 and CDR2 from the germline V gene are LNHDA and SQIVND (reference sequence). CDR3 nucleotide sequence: TGTGCCAGTAGCGAGATGGGACTAGCTTACGAGCAGTACTTC. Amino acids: CASSEMGLAYEQYF.

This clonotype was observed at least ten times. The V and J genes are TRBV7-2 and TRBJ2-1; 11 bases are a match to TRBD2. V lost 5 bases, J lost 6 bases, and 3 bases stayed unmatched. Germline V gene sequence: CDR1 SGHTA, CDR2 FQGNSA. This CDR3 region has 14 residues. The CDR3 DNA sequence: TGTGCCAGCAGCCCCGGGACTAGCGGCAATGAGCAGTTCTTC. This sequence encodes CASSPGTSGNEQFF.

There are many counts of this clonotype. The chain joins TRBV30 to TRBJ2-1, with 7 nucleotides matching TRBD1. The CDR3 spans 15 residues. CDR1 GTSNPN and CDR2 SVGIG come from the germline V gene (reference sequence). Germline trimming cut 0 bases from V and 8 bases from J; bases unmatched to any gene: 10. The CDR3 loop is CAWSVRTGLGDEQFF. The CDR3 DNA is TGTGCCTGGAGTGTAAGGACAGGCCTGGGGGATGAGCAGTTCTTC. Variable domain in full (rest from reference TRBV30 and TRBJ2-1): SQTIHQWPATLVQPVGSPLSLECTVEGTSNPNLYWYRQAAGRGLQLLFYSVGIGQISSEVPQNLSASRPQDRQFILSSKKLLLSDSGFYLCAWSVRTGLGDEQFFGPGTRLTVL.

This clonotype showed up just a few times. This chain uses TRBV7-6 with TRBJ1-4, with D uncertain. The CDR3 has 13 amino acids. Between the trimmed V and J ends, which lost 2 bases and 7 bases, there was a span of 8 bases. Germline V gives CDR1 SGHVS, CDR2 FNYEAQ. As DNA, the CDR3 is TGTGCCAGCAGCTTAACCCTTGGTGAAAAACTGTTTTTT. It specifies CASSLTLGEKLFF.